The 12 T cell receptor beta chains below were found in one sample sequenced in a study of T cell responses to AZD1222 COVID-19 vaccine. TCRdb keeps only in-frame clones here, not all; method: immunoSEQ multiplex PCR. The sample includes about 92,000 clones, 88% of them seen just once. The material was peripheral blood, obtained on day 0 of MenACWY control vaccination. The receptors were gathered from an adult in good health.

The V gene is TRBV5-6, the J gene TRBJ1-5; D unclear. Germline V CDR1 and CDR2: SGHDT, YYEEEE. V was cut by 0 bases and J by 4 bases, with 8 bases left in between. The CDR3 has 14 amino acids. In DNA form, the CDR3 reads TGTGCCAGCAGCTTGGCCCAGCAGAATCAGCCCCAGCATTTT. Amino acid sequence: CASSLAQQNQPQHF.

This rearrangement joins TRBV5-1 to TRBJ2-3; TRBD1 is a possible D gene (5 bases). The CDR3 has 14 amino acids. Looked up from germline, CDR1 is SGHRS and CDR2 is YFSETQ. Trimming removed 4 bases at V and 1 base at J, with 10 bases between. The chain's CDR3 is CASSPETGTDTQYF. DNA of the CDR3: TGCGCCAGCAGCCCGGAGACAGGCACAGATACGCAGTATTTT.

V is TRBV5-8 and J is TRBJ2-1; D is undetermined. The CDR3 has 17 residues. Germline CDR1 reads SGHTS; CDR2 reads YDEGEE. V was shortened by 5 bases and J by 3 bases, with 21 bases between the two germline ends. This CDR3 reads CASSRTLSTMGYNEQFF. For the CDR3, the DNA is TGTGCCAGCAGTAGGACGTTGTCTACTATGGGCTACAATGAGCAGTTCTTC.

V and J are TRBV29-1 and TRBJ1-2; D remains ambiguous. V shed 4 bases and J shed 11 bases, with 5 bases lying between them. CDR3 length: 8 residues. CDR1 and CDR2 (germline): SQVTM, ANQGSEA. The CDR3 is CSVGIYTF. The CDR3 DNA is TGCAGCGTTGGGATATACACCTTC.

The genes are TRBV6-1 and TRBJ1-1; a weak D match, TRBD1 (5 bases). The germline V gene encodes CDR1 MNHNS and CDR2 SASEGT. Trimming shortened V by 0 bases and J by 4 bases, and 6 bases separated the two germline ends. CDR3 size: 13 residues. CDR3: CASSEARGTEAFF. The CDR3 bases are TGTGCCAGCAGTGAAGCAAGGGGCACTGAAGCTTTCTTT.

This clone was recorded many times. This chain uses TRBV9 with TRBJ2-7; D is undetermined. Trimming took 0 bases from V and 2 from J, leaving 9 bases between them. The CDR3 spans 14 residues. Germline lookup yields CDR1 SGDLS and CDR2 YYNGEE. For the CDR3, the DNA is TGTGCCAGCAGCGTAGCGGCCGTTGCCTACGAGCAGTACTTC. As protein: CASSVAAVAYEQYF.

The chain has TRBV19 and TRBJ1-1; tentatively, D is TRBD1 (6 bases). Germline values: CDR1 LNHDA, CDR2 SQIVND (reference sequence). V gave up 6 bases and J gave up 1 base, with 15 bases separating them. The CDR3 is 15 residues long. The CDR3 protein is CASRQGSTGNTEAFF. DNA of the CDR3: TGTGCCAGTAGACAGGGTTCTACGGGGAACACTGAAGCTTTCTTT.

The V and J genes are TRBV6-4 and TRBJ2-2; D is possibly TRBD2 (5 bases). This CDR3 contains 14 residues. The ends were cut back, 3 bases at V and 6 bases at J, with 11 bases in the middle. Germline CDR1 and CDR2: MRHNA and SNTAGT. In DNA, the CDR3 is TGTGCCAGCAGTGAGGCCTCTAGCTCCGGGGAGCTGTTTTTT. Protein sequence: CASSEASSSGELFF.

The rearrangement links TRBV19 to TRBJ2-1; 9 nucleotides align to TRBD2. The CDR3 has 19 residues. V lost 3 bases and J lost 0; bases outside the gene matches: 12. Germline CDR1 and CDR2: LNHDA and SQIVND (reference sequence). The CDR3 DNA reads TGTGCCAGTAGTATCCGAGCGGGGGGATCCACCGTCTCCTACAATGAGCAGTTCTTC. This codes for CASSIRAGGSTVSYNEQFF.

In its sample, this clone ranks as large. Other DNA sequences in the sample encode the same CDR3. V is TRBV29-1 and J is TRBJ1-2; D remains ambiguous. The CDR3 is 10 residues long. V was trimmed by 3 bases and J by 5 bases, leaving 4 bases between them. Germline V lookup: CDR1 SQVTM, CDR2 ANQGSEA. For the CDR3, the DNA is TGCAGCGTTGAGGGGTATGGCTACACCTTC. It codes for CSVEGYGYTF.

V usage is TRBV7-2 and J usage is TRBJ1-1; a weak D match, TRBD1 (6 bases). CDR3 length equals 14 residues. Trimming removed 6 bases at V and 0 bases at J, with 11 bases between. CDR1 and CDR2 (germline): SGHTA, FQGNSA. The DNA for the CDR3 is TGTGCCAGCAGGAACAGGGACGTGAACACTGAAGCTTTCTTT. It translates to CASRNRDVNTEAFF.

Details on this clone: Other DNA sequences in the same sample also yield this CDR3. CDR3 protein: CASSLGTGNNQPQHF. CDR3 in DNA: TGCGCCAGCAGCTTGGGGACAGGGAACAATCAGCCCCAGCATTTT. V and J are TRBV5-1 and TRBJ1-5; TRBD1 aligns across 8 bases. The germline CDR1 and CDR2 sequences are SGHRS and YFSETQ. The CDR3 has 15 residues. Trimming cost V 0 bases and J 3 bases; bases outside gene matches: 2.